A single sample is the source of the 15 T cell receptor beta chains below, sequenced in a study of blood T cell repertoires in COVID-19. The assay was immunoSEQ multiplex PCR, and TCRdb's table has in-frame clones only and misses some. The data contain some 130,000 clones, 88% of them singletons. Sample: peripheral blood. These receptors were obtained from a man aged 45-65 years with acute or convalescent COVID-19.

This clone is a singleton in its sample. The chain is built from TRBV7-2 and TRBJ2-7; 8 positions match TRBD2. Trimming at V came to 0 bases and at J to 3 bases, leaving 7 bases not matched to a gene. The CDR3 runs to 16 residues. Germline CDR1 SGHTA, CDR2 FQGNSA. In DNA, the CDR3 is TGTGCCAGCAGCTTAGCAGGTATTAGCGGGGTCTACGAGCAGTACTTC. The encoded protein is CASSLAGISGVYEQYF.

This rearrangement joins TRBV28 to TRBJ2-2; D gene ambiguous. Between the trimmed V and J ends, which lost 1 base and 4 bases, there was a span of 10 bases. Germline lookup yields CDR1 MDHEN and CDR2 SYDVKM. This CDR3 contains 15 residues. The CDR3 protein is CASSLLESGTGELFF. CDR3 DNA sequence: TGTGCCAGCAGTTTATTGGAATCGGGCACCGGGGAGCTGTTTTTT. Full variable domain (remainder filled in from reference TRBV28 and TRBJ2-2): DVKVTQSSRYLVKRTGEKVFLECVQDMDHENMFWYRQDPGLGLRLIYFSYDVKMKEKGDIPEGYSVSREKKERFSLILESASTNQTSMYLCASSLLESGTGELFFGEGSRLTVL.

The J gene is TRBJ1-6, the V gene TRBV20-1; TRBD1 matches at 8 bases. In germline, CDR1 is DFQATT, CDR2 SNEGSKA (reference sequence). The J segment lost 10 bases and the V segment lost 3 bases, leaving 11 bases of the junction unmatched. The CDR3 totals 15 residues. The CDR3: CSASPWTGRKSPLHF. The CDR3 DNA reads as TGCAGTGCTAGTCCATGGACAGGGAGAAAATCACCCCTCCACTTT.

This rearrangement joins TRBV27 to TRBJ1-4, with D possibly being TRBD1 (6 bases). There are 18 residues in the CDR3. Per the germline V gene, CDR1 is MNHEY and CDR2 is SMNVEV (reference sequence). V was clipped by 6 bases and J by 5 bases, with 25 bases between them. CDR3 DNA: TGTGCCAGCAGCAAGGACCTGACAGGCCAGCTATCGAATGAAAAACTGTTTTTT. This sequence encodes CASSKDLTGQLSNEKLFF.

The chain uses TRBV7-2 and TRBJ2-7, with D possibly TRBD2 on 7 matching bases. The V gene's germline CDR1 is SGHTA and CDR2 FQGNSA. Trimming took 5 bases from V and 8 from J, leaving 25 bases between them. This CDR3 spans 16 amino acids. CDR3 in DNA: TGTGCCAGCAGCCTAGGGGGGTTAGCAGCGGGGAAGAAGCAGTACTTC. Protein sequence: CASSLGGLAAGKKQYF.

This clone occurred once. The V gene is TRBV10-3, the J gene TRBJ2-3; unclear D gene. The CDR3 has 17 amino acids. Germline values: CDR1 ENHRY, CDR2 SYGVKD. The V gene lost 6 bases and the J gene lost 0 bases, with 19 bases spanning the gap. The CDR3 here is CAIRGSVNFTSTDTQYF. CDR3 in DNA: TGTGCCATCAGGGGCAGTGTAAACTTTACTAGCACAGATACGCAGTATTTT.

In nucleotides, the CDR3 is TGCAGTGCTAGTCCCGATCAGAAGACCCAGTACTTC. Translated: CSASPDQKTQYF. This sequence joins TRBV20-1 and TRBJ2-5; no definite D call. Germline V gene data show CDR1 as DFQATT and CDR2 as SNEGSKA (reference sequence). The CDR3 has 12 amino acids. V was clipped by 3 bases and J by 6 bases, with 11 bases between them.

The J gene is TRBJ2-5, the V gene TRBV11-2, with D perhaps TRBD2 (5 bases). Trimming shortened V by 2 bases and J by 4 bases, and 17 bases separated the two germline ends. The CDR3 covers 16 residues. Germline CDR1 SGHAT, CDR2 FQNNGV. CDR3 sequence: CASSLSQEHSGETQYF. As DNA, the CDR3 is TGTGCCAGCAGCTTATCTCAGGAGCACAGCGGAGAGACCCAGTACTTC.

J is TRBJ2-6 and V is TRBV9, with D perhaps matching TRBD2 (6 bases). Germline lookup yields CDR1 SGDLS and CDR2 YYNGEE. V dropped 3 bases and J dropped 4 bases, with 8 bases sitting between them. This CDR3 has 14 residues. This CDR3 reads CASSGGNGANVLTF. The CDR3 nucleotides read TGTGCCAGCAGCGGCGGGAACGGGGCCAACGTCCTGACTTTC.

This clone was seen once. This chain connects TRBV5-4 to TRBJ1-2; 7 bases map to TRBD1. The CDR3 covers 17 residues. Germline CDR1 and CDR2: SGHNT and YYREEE (reference sequence). With 6 bases clipped from V and 0 bases from J, the junction kept 14 bases outside the gene matches. CDR3 loop: CASIRTGEGGSNYGYTF. DNA of the CDR3: TGTGCCAGCATTCGCACAGGGGAAGGAGGATCTAACTATGGCTACACCTTC.

The chain is built from TRBV5-4 and TRBJ1-2; no definite D call. The germline CDR1 and CDR2 sequences are SGHNT and YYREEE (reference sequence). V was trimmed by 9 bases and J by 0 bases, leaving 15 bases between them. The CDR3 runs to 14 residues. The CDR3 here is CATFRYEANYGYTF. The CDR3 bases are TGTGCCACCTTTCGTTATGAGGCTAACTATGGCTACACCTTC.

The chain is built from TRBV12-5 and TRBJ1-2; D might be TRBD1 (5 bases). Germline CDR1 is LGHNT and CDR2 is FRNRAP. The ends were cut back, 4 bases at V and 0 bases at J, with 6 bases in the middle. The CDR3 runs 13 residues. Here the CDR3 reads CASGWTPNYGYTF. As DNA, the CDR3 is TGTGCTAGTGGTTGGACACCTAACTATGGCTACACCTTC.

In the case of this clone: At one end, the junction sequence differs from germline, possibly due to a read error. The V and J genes are TRBV11-1 and TRBJ1-2; D is possibly TRBD1 (5 bases). The CDR3 is made up of 14 amino acids. Germline CDR1 is SGHAT and CDR2 is FQDESV (reference sequence). In DNA form, the CDR3 reads TGTGCCAGCAGCCTATCACCTCAGGGCTATAGCTACACCTTC. Residues: CASSLSPQGYSYTF.

The chain joins TRBV3-1 (or the pseudogene TRBV3-2) to TRBJ1-3, with a tentative D call TRBD1 (5 bases). V lost 4 bases and J lost 4, with 14 bases in between. Germline V gives CDR1 LGHDT, CDR2 YNNKEL (reference sequence). The CDR3 spans 15 residues. CDR3 DNA sequence: TGTGCCAGCAGCCTGGGGCAGGTCGGAGGAAACACCATATATTTT. Translation: CASSLGQVGGNTIYF.

DNA of the CDR3: TGTGCCAGCAGTTACGGGGTAGCGGGCTACGAGCAGTACTTC. It codes for CASSYGVAGYEQYF. This sequence joins TRBV6-5 and TRBJ2-7, with TRBD2 matching 7 bases. The V segment lost 2 bases and the J segment 3 bases; nucleotides outside the gene matches: 4. There are 14 residues in the CDR3. Germline-derived CDR1 and CDR2 are MNHEY and SVGAGI.